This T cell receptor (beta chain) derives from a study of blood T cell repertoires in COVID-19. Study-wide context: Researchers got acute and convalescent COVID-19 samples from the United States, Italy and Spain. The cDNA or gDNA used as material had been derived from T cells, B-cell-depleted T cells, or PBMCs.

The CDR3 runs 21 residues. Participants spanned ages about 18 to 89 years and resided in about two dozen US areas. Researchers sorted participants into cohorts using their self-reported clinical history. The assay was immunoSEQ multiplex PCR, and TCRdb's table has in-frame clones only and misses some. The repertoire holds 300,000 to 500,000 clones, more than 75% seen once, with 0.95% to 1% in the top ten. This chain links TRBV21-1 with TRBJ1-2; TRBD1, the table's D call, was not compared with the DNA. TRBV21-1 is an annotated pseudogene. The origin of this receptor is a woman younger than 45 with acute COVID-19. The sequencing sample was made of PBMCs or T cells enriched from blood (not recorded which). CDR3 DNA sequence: TGTGCCAGCAGCATAGAAGGCAGGGGCTATGGCTACACCCGCAGGGGCTATGGCTACACCTTC. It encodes CASSIEGRGYGYTRRGYGYTF.